These 7 T cell receptor beta chains came from one sample sequenced in a study of beta chain features in type 1 diabetes. TCRB transcripts that were expressed got sequenced, as all of the isolated RNA had been reverse transcribed. The protocol was immunoSEQ multiplex PCR, while the TCRdb copy is restricted to in-frame clones and leaves out a portion. The sample shows some 150,000 clones, around 7% of them seen only once. Material: central memory CD4+ T cells from blood. These receptors came from a woman aged 25 to 45 in good health.

This clone appeared many times. The rearrangement uses TRBV29-1 and TRBJ2-7; D remains unclear. V dropped 6 bases and J dropped 2 bases, with 8 bases sitting between them. The V gene's germline CDR1 is SQVTM and CDR2 ANQGSEA. This CDR3 comprises 11 residues. As DNA, the CDR3 is TGCAGCGTCCTAAACGCCTACGAGCAGTACTTC. Translated: CSVLNAYEQYF.

The chain carries TRBV6-1 and TRBJ2-7; D is ambiguous. The CDR3 has 11 residues. Between the trimmed V and J ends, which lost 3 bases and 7 bases, there was a span of 7 bases. In germline, CDR1 is MNHNS, CDR2 SASEGT. The CDR3 spells CASSENREQYF. The CDR3 DNA follows: TGTGCCAGCAGTGAGAACCGGGAGCAGTACTTC.

In its sample, this clone was seen many times. This may arise from a read error, as a much more abundant clone is one base away. The chain uses TRBV7-2 and TRBJ1-5, with 7 bases lining up with TRBD1. Losses at the gene ends were 5 bases for V and 1 base for J; bases not matched to a gene: 2. CDR1 is SGHTA, CDR2 FQGNSA, per germline. The CDR3 is made up of 14 amino acids. The CDR3 nucleotides read TGTGCCAGCAGCCAGGGACAGAGCAATCAGCCCCAGCATTTT. Protein product: CASSQGQSNQPQHF.

In its sample, this clone was seen many times. V is TRBV5-5 and J is TRBJ2-3, with D possibly being TRBD2 (5 bases). Germline V gene sequence: CDR1 SGHKS, CDR2 YYEKEE (reference sequence). This CDR3 region has 16 residues. Deletions cut 0 bases from V and 2 bases from J, with 13 bases between. The CDR3 region has the DNA TGTGCCAGCAGCTTGGGGTCTAGCCTAACCACAGATACGCAGTATTTT. Translating it yields CASSLGSSLTTDTQYF.

The chain is built from TRBV5-6 and TRBJ2-7, with a possible D match to TRBD2 (5 bases). The V end was cut by 2 bases, the J end by 4 bases, with 10 bases between. The germline gives CDR1 SGHDT, CDR2 YYEEEE. CDR3 size: 13 residues. CDR3 in DNA: TGTGCCAGCAGCTTAGGAGGTTGGTACGAGCAGTACTTC. Translated: CASSLGGWYEQYF.

This chain joins TRBV7-6 and TRBJ2-3, with TRBD1 matching 7 bases. The germline V gene has CDR1 SGHVS and CDR2 FNYEAQ. After removal of 2 bases from V and 4 bases from J, the junction contained 3 bases not matched to a gene. The CDR3 extends over 14 amino acids. The DNA for the CDR3 is TGTGCCAGCAGCTTATTCCAGGGGGCAGATACGCAGTATTTT. Amino acid sequence: CASSLFQGADTQYF.

J is TRBJ2-7 and V is TRBV9; tentatively, D is TRBD1 (5 bases). CDR1 and CDR2 (germline): SGDLS, YYNGEE. This CDR3 is built from 14 residues. Deletions cut 4 bases from V and 2 bases from J, with 13 bases between. The CDR3 DNA is TGTGCCAGCAGCCCCAGGACATCAACCTACGAGCAGTACTTC. Amino acid sequence: CASSPRTSTYEQYF.